What follows describes a single TCR beta chain. This entry is derived from a study of blood T cell repertoires in COVID-19. In the original workflow: Estimation of nucleated cell counts relied on the amplification of reference gene primers. Some clones are missing from TCRdb's copy, which holds only in-frame ones; the method was immunoSEQ multiplex PCR. V, J and clone size reflect that table, while D and trimming were determined from the DNA. The table records roughly 180,000 clones, approximately 85% of them present only once. Cohort allocation depended upon clinical history that participants reported. Germline V CDR1 and CDR2: SGHNT, YYREEE (reference sequence). Trimming took 5 bases from V and 6 from J, leaving 12 bases between them. The CDR3 sequence is 13 residues long.

The V and J genes are TRBV5-4 and TRBJ1-5; D is uncertain. This receptor was identified in a woman aged 25 to 39 who had recovered from COVID-19. The sequencing sample was made of PBMCs or T cells enriched from blood (not recorded which). Written as DNA, the CDR3 is TGTGCCAGCAGTCCCCATCCCGGTCAGCCCCAGCATTTT. Protein product: CASSPHPGQPQHF.